This T cell receptor beta chain emerged from a study of blood T cell repertoires in COVID-19. Repertoires were generated with immunoSEQ multiplex PCR, while TCRdb's copy carries only in-frame clones and drops some. The sample holds about 210,000 clones, 84% seen once. The V segment lost 7 bases and the J segment 5 bases; nucleotides outside the gene matches: 10. Germline V CDR1 and CDR2: SNHLY, FYNNEI. The CDR3 covers 15 residues. The chain carries TRBV2 and TRBJ1-2; 10 positions agree with TRBD1. Sample: peripheral blood. The sequence came from an elderly woman with COVID-19, enrolled during active disease. The CDR3 reads CASTTLGDRGYGYTF. CDR3 bases: TGTGCCAGCACCACCCTAGGGGACAGGGGATATGGCTACACCTTC.